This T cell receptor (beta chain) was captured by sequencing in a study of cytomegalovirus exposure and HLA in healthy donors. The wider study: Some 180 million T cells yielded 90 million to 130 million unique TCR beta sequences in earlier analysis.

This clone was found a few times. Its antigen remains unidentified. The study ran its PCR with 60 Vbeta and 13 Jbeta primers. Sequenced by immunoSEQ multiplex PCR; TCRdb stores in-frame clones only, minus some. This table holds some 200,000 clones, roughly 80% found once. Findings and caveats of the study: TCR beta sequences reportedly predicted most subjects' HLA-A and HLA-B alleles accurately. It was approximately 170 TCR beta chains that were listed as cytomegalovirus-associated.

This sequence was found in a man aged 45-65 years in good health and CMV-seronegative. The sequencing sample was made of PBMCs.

The chain's CDR3 is CASSSLSGGAGGNNEQFF. CDR3 DNA: TGTGCCAGCAGCTCCCTTTCGGGGGGAGCGGGGGGGAACAATGAGCAGTTCTTC. The J gene is TRBJ2-1, the V gene TRBV5-6, with 10 bases lining up with TRBD2. The length of the CDR3 is 18 residues. Looked up from germline, CDR1 is SGHDT and CDR2 is YYEEEE. V gave up 3 bases and J gave up 5 bases; unmatched junction bases: 14. Together with reference TRBV5-6 and TRBJ2-1, the CDR3 gives the full variable domain: DAGVTQSPTHLIKTRGQQVTLRCSPKSGHDTVSWYQQALGQGPQFIFQYYEEEERQRGNFPDRFSGHQFPNYSSELNVNALLLGDSALYLCASSSLSGGAGGNNEQFFGPGTRLTVL.